These 3 T cell receptor beta chains share one sample of origin, sequenced in a study of response to subunit inactivated influenza vaccine. One entry per CDR3 protein, called by TCRdb with MiXCR from the RT-PCR reads. The data hold hundreds of thousands of distinct CDR3 sequences, with about an eighth observed a single time. Sequenced here: PBMCs from blood, sampled on the day of vaccination. The receptors shown here come from a man aged 45 to 65 who received an inactivated influenza vaccine.

The CDR3 nucleotides are TGTGCCAGCAGTTATCTAGCGGGGGGTCCCCACAATGAGCAGTTCTTC. Its translation: CASSYLAGGPHNEQFF. The J gene is TRBJ2-1, the V gene TRBV6-2 or TRBV6-3, with 11 bases fitting TRBD2. The CDR3 is 16 residues long. From germline, CDR1 is MNHEY and CDR2 SVGEGT. The ends lost 3 bases at V and 5 bases at J; junction bases unmatched: 6.

The chain uses TRBV18 and TRBJ2-1, with TRBD2 matching 7 bases. V dropped 4 bases and J dropped 7; count of bases not matched to a gene: 7. CDR3 length equals 14 residues. CDR1 is KGHSH and CDR2 is LQKENI in the germline V gene. The CDR3 DNA reads as TGTGCCAGCTCACTCGGCGGGAGTCCAAATGAGCAGTTCTTC. Its translation: CASSLGGSPNEQFF.

V gene TRBV14 combines with J gene TRBJ2-1; tentatively, D is TRBD2 (5 bases). Germline CDR1 is SGHDN and CDR2 is FVKESK. V lost 1 base and J lost 1, with 23 bases in between. The CDR3 loop spans 20 amino acids. CDR3 loop: CASSQGGLAYISMSYNEQFF. The CDR3 region has the DNA TGTGCCAGCAGCCAAGGAGGGTTAGCGTATATCTCTATGTCCTACAATGAGCAGTTCTTC.